This T cell receptor beta chain stems from a study of beta chain features in type 1 diabetes. General observations from the study: Shorter templates might be favored by PCR, and equally so in patients and in controls. Whether HLA type affects TCRB rearrangement stayed undetermined in the present work.

About this clone itself: What it binds is unknown.

Since all of the isolated RNA was reverse transcribed, expressed TCRB transcripts were what got sequenced. Sequenced by immunoSEQ multiplex PCR; TCRdb stores in-frame clones only, minus some. The table lists 850,000 to 900,000 clones, under 20% of them singletons. The ends lost 0 bases at V and 2 bases at J; junction bases unmatched: 9. CDR3 length: 17 residues. Looked up from germline, CDR1 is MNHEY and CDR2 is SMNVEV (reference sequence). The clonotype comes from a woman younger than 30 in good health. The rearrangement links TRBV27 to TRBJ2-7; the match to TRBD2 covers 8 bases. The sequenced sample was naive CD4+ T cells from blood. CDR3 in amino acids: CASSLSGLAGTPYEQYF. DNA of the CDR3: TGTGCCAGCAGTTTATCGGGATTAGCGGGAACACCCTACGAGCAGTACTTC.